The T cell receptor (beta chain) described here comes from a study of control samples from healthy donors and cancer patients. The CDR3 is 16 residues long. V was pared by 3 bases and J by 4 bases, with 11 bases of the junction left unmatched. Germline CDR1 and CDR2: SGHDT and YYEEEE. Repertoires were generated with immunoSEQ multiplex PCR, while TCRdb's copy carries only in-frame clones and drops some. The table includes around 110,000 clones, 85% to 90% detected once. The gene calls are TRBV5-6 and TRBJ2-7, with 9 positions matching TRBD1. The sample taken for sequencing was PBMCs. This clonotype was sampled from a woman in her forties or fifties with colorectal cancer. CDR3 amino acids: CASSYLGDRATYEQYF. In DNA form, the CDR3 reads TGTGCCAGCAGCTACCTAGGGGACAGGGCTACATACGAGCAGTACTTC. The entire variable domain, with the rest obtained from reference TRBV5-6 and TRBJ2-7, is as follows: DAGVTQSPTHLIKTRGQQVTLRCSPKSGHDTVSWYQQALGQGPQFIFQYYEEEERQRGNFPDRFSGHQFPNYSSELNVNALLLGDSALYLCASSYLGDRATYEQYFGPGTRLTVT.